The TCR beta chain under discussion was sequenced for a study of blood T cell repertoires in COVID-19. Study information: The United States, Italy and Spain were the sources of the acute and convalescent COVID-19 samples.

A word on this clone: The germline gene is not matched at one end of the junction; a read error may be the cause. This sample includes further DNA sequences coding for the same CDR3.

Only in-frame clones appear in the TCRdb table, and some are missing; sequencing was by immunoSEQ multiplex PCR. The data contain about 200,000 clones, 70% to 85% of them seen just once; the ten biggest clones take up around 6.9%. Germline V gene data show CDR1 as KGHSH and CDR2 as LQKENI. The CDR3 has 15 amino acids. The material sequenced was peripheral blood. This sequence originates from a human donor with acute or convalescent COVID-19. The donor label of this sample is uncertain. V usage is TRBV18 and J usage is TRBJ2-7; TRBD1 aligns across 7 bases. The CDR3 bases are TGTGCCAGCTCACCGACCCGGACAGGCCCCTACGAGCAGTATTTC. The encoded protein is CASSPTRTGPYEQYF.